Each of the 29 T cell receptor beta chains below was sequenced from the same sample in a study of metastatic and nonmetastatic thyroid tumors (TCRdb year 2020). Library preparation used PCR. The sample was run on an Illumina HiSeq 4000. TCRdb trimmed the raw reads at Q25, called clones with MiXCR and kept productive beta chains. This sample is represented by over 10,000 clones; under 25% of them were singletons. Around 59% of the sample is held by the ten biggest clonotypes. No treatment had been received by any patient before thyroid surgery. Sequenced material: blood. The receptors originated from a male donor with papillary thyroid cancer or a benign thyroid nodule (not recorded which). Some clones in this sample may be carry-over from other donors' samples.

This clone was counted between two and nine times. This chain joins TRBV30 and TRBJ2-1; D ambiguous. The V gene's germline CDR1 is GTSNPN and CDR2 SVGIG (reference sequence). V was clipped by 2 bases and J by 9 bases, with 5 bases between them. CDR3 size: 10 residues. CDR3 in amino acids: CAWSRGEQFF. The DNA of the CDR3 is TGTGCCTGGAGTCGAGGTGAGCAGTTCTTC.

To note about this clone: At one boundary the junction diverges from the germline segment, which might be a read error. The chain carries TRBV27 and TRBJ1-2; TRBD1 aligns across 9 bases. Germline V gives CDR1 MNHEY, CDR2 SMNVEV (reference sequence). This CDR3 comprises 14 residues. The CDR3 region has the DNA TGTGCCAGCAGTTCACAGGGGGCGAGCTATGGCTATACCTTC. This gives the protein CASSSQGASYGYTF.

This clone has just a few counts. This chain connects TRBV6-6 to TRBJ2-3, with TRBD2 as a possible D gene (6 bases). V shed 0 bases and J shed 3 bases, with 7 bases lying between them. The CDR3 has 14 residues. Germline V gene data show CDR1 as MNHNY and CDR2 as SVGAGI (reference sequence). The CDR3 DNA reads as TGTGCCAGCAGTTACTCAGGGAGGACAGATACGCAGTATTTT. Its translation is CASSYSGRTDTQYF.

This clone was seen only a few times. The chain combines TRBV28 with TRBJ2-2; D call uncertain. There are 12 residues in the CDR3. Trimming left V 4 bases short and J 10 bases short, with 10 bases between. CDR1 and CDR2 (germline): MDHEN, SYDVKM. The DNA for the CDR3 is TGTGCCAGCAGTTCGCTGGGGAAGGAGCTGTTTTTT. Amino acids: CASSSLGKELFF.

This clone was recorded a few times. This chain connects TRBV7-8 to TRBJ2-7, with TRBD1 as a possible D gene (5 bases). V lost 5 bases and J 6 bases, leaving 8 bases between the germline ends. Germline V gene data show CDR1 as SGHVS and CDR2 as FQNEAQ. The CDR3 runs 11 residues. The CDR3 DNA reads TGTGCCAGCAGCAGGGGTTTCGAGCAGTACTTC. Its translation: CASSRGFEQYF.

Comment on this clone: A much larger clonotype is one base distant, so this may be a read error. The J gene is TRBJ2-7, the V gene TRBV12-3 or TRBV12-4; D remains unclear. This CDR3 has 13 amino acids. Trimming shortened V by 3 bases and J by 3 bases, and 9 bases separated the two germline ends. CDR3 nucleotides: TGTGCCAGCAGTTTTGACTTGTGCTACGAGCAGTACTTC. Translation: CASSFDLCYEQYF.

This clone was recorded at least ten times. The J gene is TRBJ2-3, the V gene TRBV11-3; D remains unclear. The CDR3 sequence is 13 residues long. Trimming removed 5 bases from V and 8 bases from J, with 14 bases in between. The germline V gene has CDR1 SGHNT and CDR2 YENEEA. The CDR3 region has the DNA TGTGCCAGCAGCCCGTTTACGGGTGGTACGCAGTATTTT. Protein product: CASSPFTGGTQYF.

The chain is built from TRBV6-1 and TRBJ2-2, with 7 bases that match TRBD1. Germline CDR1 is MNHNS and CDR2 is SASEGT. Germline trimming cut 2 bases from V and 3 bases from J; bases unmatched to any gene: 0. The CDR3 has 14 amino acids. The CDR3 DNA sequence: TGTGCCAGCAGTGAACAGGGGGACACCGGGGAGCTGTTTTTT. Translating gives CASSEQGDTGELFF.

This clone was observed once. The chain has TRBV20-1 and TRBJ1-1; TRBD1 matches 7 bases. CDR1 is DFQATT and CDR2 is SNEGSKA in the germline V gene (reference sequence). CDR3 length equals 15 residues. V trimming: 6 bases; J trimming: 0 bases; junction bases outside the gene matches: 10. CDR3 protein: CSARPMRGLNTEAFF. The DNA of the CDR3 is TGCAGTGCGCGACCCATGAGGGGGCTGAACACTGAAGCTTTCTTT.

The chain links TRBV30 to TRBJ1-6; possible D gene TRBD1, 6 bases. CDR1 is GTSNPN and CDR2 is SVGIG in the germline V gene (reference sequence). V lost 8 bases and J 3 bases, leaving 11 bases between the germline ends. This CDR3 is 13 amino acids long. CDR3 coding DNA: TGTGCCCGTACGGACAGCTATAATTCACCCCTCCACTTT. Translation: CARTDSYNSPLHF.

This clone was recorded a few times. This sequence joins TRBV6-1 and TRBJ2-7; possibly TRBD1 or TRBD2 for D (5 bases each). V was trimmed by 5 bases and J by 2 bases, leaving 16 bases between them. Germline assignment: CDR1 MNHNS and CDR2 SASEGT. The CDR3 spans 15 residues. CDR3 residues: CASSPTGTQTYEQYF. The DNA of the CDR3 is TGTGCCAGCAGTCCGACCGGGACGCAAACCTACGAGCAGTACTTC.

The genes are TRBV6-1 and TRBJ2-1, with 8 bases matching TRBD2. Trimming removed 2 bases from V and 8 bases from J; junction bases left unmatched: 17. The CDR3 spans 18 residues. Germline CDR1 and CDR2: MNHNS and SASEGT. CDR3 loop: CASSEFGVAGTPRDEQFF. The CDR3 DNA reads as TGTGCCAGCAGTGAATTCGGGGTAGCGGGGACACCTAGGGATGAGCAGTTCTTC.

This clone was counted between two and nine times. The identical CDR3 is also encoded by other nucleotide sequences in the sample. The chain recombines TRBV28 with TRBJ2-2, with 8 bases aligning to TRBD2. Unmatched junction bases numbered 6, after V lost 6 bases and J lost 3 bases. Looked up from germline, CDR1 is MDHEN and CDR2 is SYDVKM. The CDR3 has 15 residues. Here the CDR3 DNA reads TGTGCCAGCAGGGCCCCAGCGGGGGACACCGGGGAGCTGTTTTTT. Protein sequence: CASRAPAGDTGELFF.

Only a few counts were recorded for this clone. V and J are TRBV10-2 and TRBJ1-6; D is uncertain. The germline gives CDR1 WSHSY, CDR2 SAAADI. The V gene lost 5 bases and the J gene lost 6 bases, with 8 bases spanning the gap. The CDR3 spans 13 residues. CDR3 DNA: TGCGCCAGCAGTACAAGGGTTAATTCACCCCTCCACTTT. It specifies CASSTRVNSPLHF.

With regard to this clone: The CDR3 does not end in the conserved phenylalanine or tryptophan, so this is likely a read error. The chain has TRBV6-1 and TRBJ1-1; possibly TRBD1 for D (6 bases). Deletions cut 2 bases from V and 4 bases from J, with 17 bases between. This CDR3 region has 16 residues. CDR1 is MNHNS and CDR2 is SASEGT in the germline V gene. As DNA, the CDR3 is TGTGCCAGCAGTGAAACGCCTGAGGGGGTTGGCACTGAAGCTTTCTTG. Its protein is CASSETPEGVGTEAFL.

The V and J genes are TRBV6-5 and TRBJ2-2; D remains ambiguous. Germline CDR1 is MNHEY and CDR2 is SVGAGI. Trimming removed 3 bases at V and 1 base at J, with 6 bases between. The CDR3 has 14 residues. The DNA for the CDR3 is TGTGCCAGCAGTTATTTGAAGAACACCGGGGAGCTGTTTTTT. Its translation is CASSYLKNTGELFF.

This chain links TRBV2 with TRBJ2-7; D is unresolved. The germline gives CDR1 SNHLY, CDR2 FYNNEI. V was shortened by 5 bases and J by 5 bases, with 7 bases between the two germline ends. The CDR3 spans 11 residues. The CDR3 region has the DNA TGTGCCAGCAGTCCTTCAGACGAGCAGTACTTC. Amino acids: CASSPSDEQYF.

The chain has TRBV28 and TRBJ2-1, with 12 bases identical to TRBD2. The CDR3 is 15 residues long. V shed 4 bases, J shed 8 bases, and the junction held 6 bases outside the gene matches. Germline CDR1 is MDHEN and CDR2 is SYDVKM. CDR3 sequence reads: CASSSPTSGSYEQFF. The DNA of the CDR3 is TGTGCCAGCAGTTCGCCGACTAGCGGGAGCTATGAGCAGTTCTTC.

A note on this clone: Without the conserved terminal phenylalanine or tryptophan, this CDR3 likely stems from a read error. This chain joins TRBV2 and TRBJ2-2, with D unclear. Trimming removed 5 bases at V and 0 bases at J, with 10 bases between. The CDR3 runs 15 residues. Germline V lookup: CDR1 SNHLY, CDR2 FYNNEI. CDR3: CASSSSYANTGELFV. The CDR3 coding sequence is TGTGCCAGCAGTTCGTCTTACGCGAACACCGGGGAGCTGTTTGTT.

This clone was found a few times. This chain links TRBV6-4 with TRBJ2-7; no clear D gene. V was shortened by 6 bases and J by 3 bases, with 12 bases between the two germline ends. The CDR3 runs 13 residues. Germline lookup yields CDR1 MRHNA and CDR2 SNTAGT. CDR3: CASSYSGVYEQYF. CDR3 sequence (DNA): TGTGCCAGCAGCTACTCTGGAGTCTACGAGCAGTACTTC.

This clone was seen only a few times. This chain joins TRBV19 and TRBJ1-6; D might be TRBD1 (6 bases). This CDR3 region has 11 residues. Germline V gene lookup returns CDR1 LNHDA and CDR2 SQIVND (reference sequence). Trimming removed 11 bases at V and 19 bases at J, with 21 bases between. CDR3: CAGSTGTKFHF. CDR3 in DNA: TGTGCCGGCTCCACCGGGACAAAATTTCACTTT. Full variable domain (remainder filled in from reference TRBV19 and TRBJ1-6): DGGITQSPKYLFRKEGQNVTLSCEQNLNHDAMYWYRQDPGQGLRLIYYSQIVNDFQKGDIAEGYSVSREKKESFPLTVTSAQKNPTAFYLCAGSTGTKFHFGNGTRLTVT.

The chain links TRBV28 to TRBJ2-3; D possibly corresponds to TRBD2 (5 bases). Germline-derived CDR1 and CDR2 are MDHEN and SYDVKM. The germline V and J ends were trimmed by 10 bases and 4 bases, with 9 bases remaining between them. The length of the CDR3 is 11 residues. The CDR3 protein is CATSRADTQYF. The CDR3 DNA reads as TGTGCCACTTCGAGGGCAGATACGCAGTATTTT.

The J gene is TRBJ2-5, the V gene TRBV7-2; the D is unclear. V lost 5 bases and J lost 5, with 6 bases in between. The CDR3 loop spans 11 amino acids. The V gene's germline CDR1 is SGHTA and CDR2 FQGNSA. In nucleotides, the CDR3 is TGTGCCAGCAGCCCGAAGGAGACCCAGTACTTC. This translates into CASSPKETQYF.

The chain joins TRBV5-6 to TRBJ2-2; TRBD2 matches at 9 bases. Unmatched junction bases numbered 2, after V lost 4 bases and J lost 7 bases. The CDR3 spans 13 residues. The germline V gene has CDR1 SGHDT and CDR2 YYEEEE. CDR3 amino acids: CASSRGRVGELFF. CDR3 sequence (DNA): TGTGCCAGCAGCCGCGGGAGGGTCGGGGAGCTGTTTTTT.

The rearrangement uses TRBV6-1 and TRBJ2-7; 9 bases line up with TRBD2. The V gene's germline CDR1 is MNHNS and CDR2 SASEGT. J gave up 4 bases and V 7 bases, and 14 bases lay outside the gene matches. This CDR3 comprises 16 residues. The CDR3 here is CASNGREGPLGYEQYF. The CDR3 DNA is TGTGCCAGCAACGGGCGGGAGGGCCCACTAGGATACGAGCAGTACTTC.

This clone was observed a few times. This chain connects TRBV20-1 to TRBJ1-5; TRBD1 might be the D (5 bases). Germline loops: CDR1 DFQATT, CDR2 SNEGSKA (reference sequence). The CDR3 totals 15 residues. Trimming cost V 0 bases and J 2 bases, with 11 bases left between them. CDR3 sequence reads: CSARDQVGGNQPQHF. DNA of the CDR3: TGCAGTGCTAGAGATCAGGTGGGGGGCAATCAGCCCCAGCATTTT.

Concerning this clone itself: The junction shows a germline mismatch at one end, possibly a read error. The chain recombines TRBV12-5 with TRBJ2-5; 8 bases line up with TRBD1. From germline, CDR1 is LGHNT and CDR2 FRNRAP. The CDR3 has 16 residues. The CDR3 loop reads CASGLALDRGRETQYF. CDR3 DNA: TGTGCTAGTGGCTTGGCACTAGACAGGGGAAGAGAGACCCAGTACTTC.

The chain carries TRBV12-3 or TRBV12-4 and TRBJ1-2, with TRBD1 matching 10 bases. With V trimmed by 6 bases and J by 0 bases, 7 bases remained unmatched. CDR3 length: 16 residues. In nucleotides, the CDR3 is TGTGCCAGCAGCCACGATGACAGGGGGCCTAACTATGGCTACACCTTC. This sequence encodes CASSHDDRGPNYGYTF.

The CDR3: CASSLVGTVYEQYF. The DNA for the CDR3 is TGTGCCAGCAGCTTAGTTGGGACAGTTTACGAGCAGTACTTC. The rearrangement joins TRBV7-8 to TRBJ2-7; 7 positions agree with TRBD1. With 1 base clipped from V and 4 bases from J, the junction kept 4 bases outside the gene matches. CDR3 size: 14 residues. Germline lookup yields CDR1 SGHVS and CDR2 FQNEAQ.